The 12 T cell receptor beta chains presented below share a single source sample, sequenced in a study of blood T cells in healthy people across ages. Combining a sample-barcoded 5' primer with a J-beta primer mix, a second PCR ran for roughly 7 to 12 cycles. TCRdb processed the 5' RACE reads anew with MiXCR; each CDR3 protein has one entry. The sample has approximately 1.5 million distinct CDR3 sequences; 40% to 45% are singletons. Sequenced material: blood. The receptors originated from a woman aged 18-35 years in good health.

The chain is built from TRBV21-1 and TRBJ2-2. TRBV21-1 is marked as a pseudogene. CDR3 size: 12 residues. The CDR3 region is CASVGKTGELFF. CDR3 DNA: TGTGCCAGCGTTGGGAAGACCGGGGAGCTGTTTTTT.

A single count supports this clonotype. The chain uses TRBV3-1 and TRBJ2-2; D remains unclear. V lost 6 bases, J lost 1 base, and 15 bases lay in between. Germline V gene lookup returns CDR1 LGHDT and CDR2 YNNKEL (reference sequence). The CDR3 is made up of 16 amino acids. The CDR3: CASSQRKRGNTGELFF. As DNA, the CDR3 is TGTGCCAGCAGTCAACGAAAAAGAGGGAACACCGGGGAGCTGTTTTTT.

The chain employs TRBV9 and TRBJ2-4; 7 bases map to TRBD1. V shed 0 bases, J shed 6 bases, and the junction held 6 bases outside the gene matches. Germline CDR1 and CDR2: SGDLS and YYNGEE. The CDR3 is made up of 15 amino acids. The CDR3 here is CASSVDIGTVNIQYF. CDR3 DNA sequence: TGTGCCAGCAGCGTAGACATCGGGACAGTAAACATTCAGTACTTC. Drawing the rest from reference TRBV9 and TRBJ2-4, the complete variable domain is DSGVTQTPKHLITATGQRVTLRCSPRSGDLSVYWYQQSLDQGLQFLIQYYNGEERAKGNILERFSAQQFPDLHSELNLSSLELGDSALYFCASSVDIGTVNIQYFGAGTRLSVL.

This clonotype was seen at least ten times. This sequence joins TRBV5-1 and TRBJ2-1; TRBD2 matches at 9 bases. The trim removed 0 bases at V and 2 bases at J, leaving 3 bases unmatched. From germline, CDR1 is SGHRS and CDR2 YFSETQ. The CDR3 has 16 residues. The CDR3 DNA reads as TGCGCCAGCAGCTTGGTTAGCGGGAGCACCTACAATGAGCAGTTCTTC. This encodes CASSLVSGSTYNEQFF.

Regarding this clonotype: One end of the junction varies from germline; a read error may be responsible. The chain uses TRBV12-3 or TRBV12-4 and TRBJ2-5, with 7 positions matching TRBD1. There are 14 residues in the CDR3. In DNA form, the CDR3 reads TGTGCCGGCAGGGGGACGCAAATCGGAGAGACCCAGTACTTC. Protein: CAGRGTQIGETQYF.

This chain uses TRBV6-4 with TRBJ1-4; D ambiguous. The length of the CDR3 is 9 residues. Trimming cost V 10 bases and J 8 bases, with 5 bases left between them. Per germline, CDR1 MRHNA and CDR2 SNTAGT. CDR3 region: CATKEKLFF. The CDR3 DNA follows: TGTGCCACGAAAGAAAAACTGTTTTTT.

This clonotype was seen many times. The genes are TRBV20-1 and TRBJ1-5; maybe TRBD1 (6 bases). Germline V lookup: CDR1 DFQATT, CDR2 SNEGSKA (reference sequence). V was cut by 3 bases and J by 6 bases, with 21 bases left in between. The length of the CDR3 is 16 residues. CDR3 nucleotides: TGCAGTGCTAGTCCACACCCCGTACAGGGTAGTCAGCCCCAGCATTTT. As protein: CSASPHPVQGSQPQHF.

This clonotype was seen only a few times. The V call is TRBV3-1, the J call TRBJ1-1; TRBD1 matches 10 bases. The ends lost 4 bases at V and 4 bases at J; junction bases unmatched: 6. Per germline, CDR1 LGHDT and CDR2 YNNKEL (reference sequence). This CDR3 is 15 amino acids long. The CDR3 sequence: CASSPTTGGITEAFF. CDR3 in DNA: TGTGCCAGCAGCCCAACGACAGGGGGCATCACTGAAGCTTTCTTT.

The CDR3 bases are TGTGCCAGCAGCCCTATCAGAGGAGATGACGACGAGCAGTACTTC. It yields the protein CASSPIRGDDDEQYF. The rearrangement joins TRBV14 to TRBJ2-7, with D unresolved. CDR3 size: 15 residues. Germline V CDR1 and CDR2: SGHDN, FVKESK. The ends were cut back, 4 bases at V and 5 bases at J, with 18 bases in the middle.

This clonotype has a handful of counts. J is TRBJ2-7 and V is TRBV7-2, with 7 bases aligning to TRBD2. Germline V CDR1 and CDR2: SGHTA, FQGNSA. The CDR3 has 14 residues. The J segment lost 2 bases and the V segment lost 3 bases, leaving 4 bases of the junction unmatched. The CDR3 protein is CASSFNSGAYEQYF. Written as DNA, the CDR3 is TGTGCCAGCAGCTTCAACAGCGGGGCCTACGAGCAGTACTTC.

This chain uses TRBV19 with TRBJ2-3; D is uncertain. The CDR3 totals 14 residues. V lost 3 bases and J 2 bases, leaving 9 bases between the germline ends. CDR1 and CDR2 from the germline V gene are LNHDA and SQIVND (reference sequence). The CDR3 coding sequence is TGTGCCAGTAGTATTGGCTTAAACACAGATACGCAGTATTTT. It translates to CASSIGLNTDTQYF. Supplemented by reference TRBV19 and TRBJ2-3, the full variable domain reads DGGITQSPKYLFRKEGQNVTLSCEQNLNHDAMYWYRQDPGQGLRLIYYSQIVNDFQKGDIAEGYSVSREKKESFPLTVTSAQKNPTAFYLCASSIGLNTDTQYFGPGTRLTVL.

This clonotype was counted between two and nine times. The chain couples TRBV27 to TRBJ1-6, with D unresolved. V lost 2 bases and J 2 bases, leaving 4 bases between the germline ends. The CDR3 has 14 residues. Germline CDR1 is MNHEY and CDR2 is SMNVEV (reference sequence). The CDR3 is CASSLRPYNSPLHF. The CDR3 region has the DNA TGTGCCAGCAGTTTACGGCCCTATAATTCACCCCTCCACTTT.